Below are 4 T cell receptor beta chains sequenced from a single sample in a study of T cells after yellow fever vaccination. Each CDR3 protein is one row after TCRdb ran MiXCR on the 5' RACE reads. The data contain approximately 340,000 distinct CDR3 sequences, 8.7% of them singletons. Sequenced material: PBMCs, taken on the day of the first yellow fever vaccination. Receptors were obtained from a man between 18 and 35 years old who received the YFV17D yellow fever vaccine.

In this sample, this clonotype turned up many times. V and J are TRBV7-2 and TRBJ1-2; D call uncertain. Trimming left V 7 bases short and J 2 bases short, with 11 bases between. The CDR3 length is 13 residues. Germline lookup yields CDR1 SGHTA and CDR2 FQGNSA. CDR3 nucleotide sequence: TGTGCCAGCACCCTCTACGCCAACTATGGCTACACCTTC. Translating gives CASTLYANYGYTF.

The table lists this clonotype with many counts. V and J are TRBV10-1 and TRBJ2-3, with D possibly being TRBD1 or TRBD2 (5 bases each). The CDR3 loop spans 15 amino acids. CDR1 is WNHNN and CDR2 is SYGVQD in the germline V gene (reference sequence). Trimming left V 8 bases short and J 7 bases short, with 22 bases between. The CDR3 region is CASHISRDRLNTQYF. The CDR3 DNA follows: TGCGCCAGCCACATCTCCCGGGACCGACTGAATACGCAGTATTTT.

The chain has TRBV10-3 and TRBJ2-1, with D perhaps matching TRBD1 (6 bases). Germline CDR1 reads ENHRY; CDR2 reads SYGVKD. Trimming removed 0 bases from V and 3 bases from J, with 12 bases in between. CDR3 size: 16 residues. The CDR3 nucleotides are TGTGCCATCAGTGAGTCCAAGGGGGATAGCTACAATGAGCAGTTCTTC. It yields the protein CAISESKGDSYNEQFF.

This clonotype was seen only a few times. The V call is TRBV2, the J call TRBJ2-2; 12 nucleotides agree with TRBD2. The V and J ends lost 4 bases and 1 base, in that order; junction bases with no gene match: 7. CDR3 length: 18 amino acids. Germline assignment: CDR1 SNHLY and CDR2 FYNNEI. The CDR3 region has the DNA TGTGCCAGCAGTGGACTAGCGGGGGCCCCAATGAACACCGGGGAGCTGTTTTTT. Translated: CASSGLAGAPMNTGELFF.